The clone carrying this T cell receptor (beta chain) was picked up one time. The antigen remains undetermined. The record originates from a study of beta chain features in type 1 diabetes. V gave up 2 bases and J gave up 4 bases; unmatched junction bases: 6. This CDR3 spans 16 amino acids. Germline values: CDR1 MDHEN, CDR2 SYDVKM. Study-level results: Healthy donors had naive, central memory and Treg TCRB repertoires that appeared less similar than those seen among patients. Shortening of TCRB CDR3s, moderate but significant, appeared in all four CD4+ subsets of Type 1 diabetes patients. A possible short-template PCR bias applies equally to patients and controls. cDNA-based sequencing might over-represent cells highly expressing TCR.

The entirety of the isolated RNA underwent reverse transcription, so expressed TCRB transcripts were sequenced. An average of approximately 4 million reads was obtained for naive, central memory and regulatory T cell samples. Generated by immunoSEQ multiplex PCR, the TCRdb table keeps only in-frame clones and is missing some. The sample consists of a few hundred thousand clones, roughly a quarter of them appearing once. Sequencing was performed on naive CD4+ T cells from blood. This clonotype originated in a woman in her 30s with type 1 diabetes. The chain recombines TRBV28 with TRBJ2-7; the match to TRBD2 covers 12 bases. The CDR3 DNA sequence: TGTGCCAGCAGTTTACCTGGACTAGCGGGATCTTACGAGCAGTACTTC. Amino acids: CASSLPGLAGSYEQYF.